This T cell receptor (beta chain) was retrieved from a study of blood T cell repertoires in COVID-19. The overall study: Sites in the United States, Italy and Spain provided acute and convalescent COVID-19 samples.

Using immunoSEQ multiplex PCR, the repertoire was profiled, and TCRdb retains in-frame clones only, with some absent. The sample includes fewer than 200,000 clones, around 83% of them seen just once. This clone came up a few times. Material for sequencing was peripheral blood. This receptor was obtained from a woman aged 65 to 85 who had recovered from COVID-19.

This CDR3 is CATKTRYGYTF. The CDR3 DNA reads as TGTGCCACGAAAACGCGGTATGGCTACACCTTC. The rearrangement joins TRBV19 to TRBJ1-2; no definite D call. The CDR3 totals 11 residues. CDR1 and CDR2 from the germline V gene are LNHDA and SQIVND (reference sequence). Between the trimmed V and J ends, which lost 10 bases and 5 bases, there was a span of 11 bases.